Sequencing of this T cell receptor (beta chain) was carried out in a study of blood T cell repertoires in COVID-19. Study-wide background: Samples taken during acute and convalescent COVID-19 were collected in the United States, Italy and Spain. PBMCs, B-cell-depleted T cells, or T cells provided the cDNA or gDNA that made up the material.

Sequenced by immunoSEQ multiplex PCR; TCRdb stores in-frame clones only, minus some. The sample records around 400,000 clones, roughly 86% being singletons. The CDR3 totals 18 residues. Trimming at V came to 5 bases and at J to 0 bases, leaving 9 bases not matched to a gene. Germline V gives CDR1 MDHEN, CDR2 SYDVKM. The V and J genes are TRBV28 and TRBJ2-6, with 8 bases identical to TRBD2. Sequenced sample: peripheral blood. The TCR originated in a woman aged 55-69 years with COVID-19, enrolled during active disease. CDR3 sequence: CASSPRAGASSGANVLTF. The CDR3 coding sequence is TGTGCCAGCAGTCCACGAGCGGGGGCCAGCTCTGGGGCCAACGTCCTGACTTTC.